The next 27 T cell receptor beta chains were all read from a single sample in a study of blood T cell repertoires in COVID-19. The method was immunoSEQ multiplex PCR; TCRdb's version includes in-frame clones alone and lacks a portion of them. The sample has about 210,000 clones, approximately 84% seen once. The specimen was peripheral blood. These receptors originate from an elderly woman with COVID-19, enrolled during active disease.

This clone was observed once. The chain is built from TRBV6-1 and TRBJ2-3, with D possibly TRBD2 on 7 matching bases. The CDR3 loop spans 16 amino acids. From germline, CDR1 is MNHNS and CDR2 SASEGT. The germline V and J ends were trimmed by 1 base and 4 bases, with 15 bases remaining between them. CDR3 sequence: CASSEVRGGRADTQYF. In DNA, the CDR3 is TGTGCCAGCAGTGAAGTGAGGGGGGGCCGAGCAGATACGCAGTATTTT.

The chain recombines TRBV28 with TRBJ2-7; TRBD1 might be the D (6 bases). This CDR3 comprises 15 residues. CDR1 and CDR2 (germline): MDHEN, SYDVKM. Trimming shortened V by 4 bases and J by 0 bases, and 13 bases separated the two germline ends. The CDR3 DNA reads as TGTGCCAGCAGTTCAGTCGCACAGGGCTCCTACGAGCAGTACTTC. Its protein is CASSSVAQGSYEQYF.

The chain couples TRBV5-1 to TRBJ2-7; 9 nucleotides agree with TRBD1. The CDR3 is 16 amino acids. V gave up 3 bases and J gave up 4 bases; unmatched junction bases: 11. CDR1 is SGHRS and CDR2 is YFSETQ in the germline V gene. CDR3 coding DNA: TGCGCCAGCAGCTGGACCGGGACAGGGAGTGGTTACGAGCAGTACTTC. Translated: CASSWTGTGSGYEQYF.

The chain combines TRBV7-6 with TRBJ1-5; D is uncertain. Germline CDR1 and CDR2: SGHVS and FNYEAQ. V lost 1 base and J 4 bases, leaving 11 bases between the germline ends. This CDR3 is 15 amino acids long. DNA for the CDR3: TGTGCCAGCAGCTTAGACTGGCGCGGGAATCAGCCCCAGCATTTT. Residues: CASSLDWRGNQPQHF.

Here the CDR3 reads CATREERHTEAFF. CDR3 DNA sequence: TGTGCCACTAGAGAAGAACGGCACACTGAAGCTTTCTTT. The rearrangement uses TRBV5-4 and TRBJ1-1, with D uncertain. Germline assignment: CDR1 SGHNT and CDR2 YYREEE (reference sequence). V lost 9 bases and J 3 bases, leaving 15 bases between the germline ends. The CDR3 is made up of 13 amino acids.

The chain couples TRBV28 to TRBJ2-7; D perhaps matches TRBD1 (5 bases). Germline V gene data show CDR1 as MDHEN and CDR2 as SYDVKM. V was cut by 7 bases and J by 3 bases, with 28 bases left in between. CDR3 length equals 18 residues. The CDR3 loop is CASMSITAGYSKVYEQYF. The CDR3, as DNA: TGTGCCAGCATGTCTATCACGGCAGGGTACAGTAAAGTCTACGAGCAGTACTTC.

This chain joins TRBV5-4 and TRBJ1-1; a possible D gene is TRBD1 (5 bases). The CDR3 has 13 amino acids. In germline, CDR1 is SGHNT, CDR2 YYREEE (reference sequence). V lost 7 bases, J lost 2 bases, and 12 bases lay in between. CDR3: CASGYGGNTEAFF. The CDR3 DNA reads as TGTGCCAGCGGATACGGGGGTAACACTGAAGCTTTCTTT.

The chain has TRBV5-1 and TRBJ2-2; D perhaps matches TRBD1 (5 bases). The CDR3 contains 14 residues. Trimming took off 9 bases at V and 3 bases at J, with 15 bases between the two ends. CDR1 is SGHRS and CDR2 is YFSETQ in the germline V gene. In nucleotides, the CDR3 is TGCGCCACTAGTATCAGGGAAGACACCGGGGAGCTGTTTTTT. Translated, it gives CATSIREDTGELFF.

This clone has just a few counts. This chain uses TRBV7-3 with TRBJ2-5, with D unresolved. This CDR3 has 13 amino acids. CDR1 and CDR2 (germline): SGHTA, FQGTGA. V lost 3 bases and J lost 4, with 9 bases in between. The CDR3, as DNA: TGTGCCAGCAGCTTCGGAGCAACAGAGACCCAGTACTTC. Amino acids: CASSFGATETQYF. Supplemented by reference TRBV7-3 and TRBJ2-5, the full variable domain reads GAGVSQTPSNKVTEKGKYVELRCDPISGHTALYWYRQSLGQGPEFLIYFQGTGAADDSGLPNDRFFAVRPEGSVSTLKIQRTERGDSAVYLCASSFGATETQYFGPGTRLLVL.

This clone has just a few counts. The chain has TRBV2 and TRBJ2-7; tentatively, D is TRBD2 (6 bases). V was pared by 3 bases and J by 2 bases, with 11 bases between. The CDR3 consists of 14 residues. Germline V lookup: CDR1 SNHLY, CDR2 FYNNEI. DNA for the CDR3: TGTGCCAGCAGTGAGGGGCGGGGCGCCTACGAGCAGTACTTC. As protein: CASSEGRGAYEQYF.

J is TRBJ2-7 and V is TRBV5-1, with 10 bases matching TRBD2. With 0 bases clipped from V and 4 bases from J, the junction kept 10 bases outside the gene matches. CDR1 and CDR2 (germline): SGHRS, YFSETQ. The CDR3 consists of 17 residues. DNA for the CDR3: TGCGCCAGCAGCTTGGCCGGCTCTAGCGGGAGTTTATACGAGCAGTACTTC. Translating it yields CASSLAGSSGSLYEQYF. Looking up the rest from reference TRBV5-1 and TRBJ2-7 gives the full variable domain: KAGVTQTPRYLIKTRGQQVTLSCSPISGHRSVSWYQQTPGQGLQFLFEYFSETQRNKGNFPGRFSGRQFSNSRSEMNVSTLELGDSALYLCASSLAGSSGSLYEQYFGPGTRLTVT.

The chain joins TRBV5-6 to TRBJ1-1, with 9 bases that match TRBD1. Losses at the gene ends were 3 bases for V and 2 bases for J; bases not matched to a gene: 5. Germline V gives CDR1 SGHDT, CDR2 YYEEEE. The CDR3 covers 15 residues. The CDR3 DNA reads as TGTGCCAGCAGCTCACCGGGACAGGGCAACACTGAAGCTTTCTTT. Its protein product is CASSSPGQGNTEAFF.

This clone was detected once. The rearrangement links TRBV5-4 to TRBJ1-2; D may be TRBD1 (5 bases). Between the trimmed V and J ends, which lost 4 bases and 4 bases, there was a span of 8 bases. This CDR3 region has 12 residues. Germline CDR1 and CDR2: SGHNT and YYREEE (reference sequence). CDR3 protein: CASSTDSYGYTF. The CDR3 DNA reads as TGTGCCAGCAGCACTGACAGCTATGGCTACACCTTC.

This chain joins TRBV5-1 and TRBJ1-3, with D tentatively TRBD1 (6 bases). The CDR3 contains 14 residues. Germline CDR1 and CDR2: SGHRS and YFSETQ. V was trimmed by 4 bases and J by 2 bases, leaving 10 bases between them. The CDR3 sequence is CASSVQGTGNTIYF. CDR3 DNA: TGCGCCAGCAGCGTACAGGGCACTGGAAACACCATATATTTT.

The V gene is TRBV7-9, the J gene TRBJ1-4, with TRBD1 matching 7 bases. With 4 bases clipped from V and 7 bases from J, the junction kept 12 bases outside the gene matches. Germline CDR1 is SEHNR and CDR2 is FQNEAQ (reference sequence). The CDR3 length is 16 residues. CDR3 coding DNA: TGTGCCAGCAGCTCGACGAACTCAGGGGGGAGTGAAAAACTGTTTTTT. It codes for CASSSTNSGGSEKLFF. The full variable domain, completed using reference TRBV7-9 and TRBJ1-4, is DTGVSQNPRHKITKRGQNVTFRCDPISEHNRLYWYRQTLGQGPEFLTYFQNEAQLEKSRLLSDRFSAERPKGSFSTLEIQRTEQGDSAMYLCASSSTNSGGSEKLFFGSGTQLSVL.

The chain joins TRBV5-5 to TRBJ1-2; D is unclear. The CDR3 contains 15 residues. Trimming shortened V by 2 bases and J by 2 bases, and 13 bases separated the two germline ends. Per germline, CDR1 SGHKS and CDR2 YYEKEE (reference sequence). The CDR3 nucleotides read TGTGCCAGCAGCTTTTACTTGACGGAGAACTATGGCTACACCTTC. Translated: CASSFYLTENYGYTF.

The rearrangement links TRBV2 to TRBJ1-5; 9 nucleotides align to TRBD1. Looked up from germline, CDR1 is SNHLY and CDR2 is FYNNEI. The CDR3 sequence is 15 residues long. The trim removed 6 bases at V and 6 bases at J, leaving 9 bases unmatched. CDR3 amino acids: CASRDRTGASQPQHF. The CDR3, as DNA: TGTGCCAGCAGGGACCGGACAGGGGCTAGTCAGCCCCAGCATTTT.

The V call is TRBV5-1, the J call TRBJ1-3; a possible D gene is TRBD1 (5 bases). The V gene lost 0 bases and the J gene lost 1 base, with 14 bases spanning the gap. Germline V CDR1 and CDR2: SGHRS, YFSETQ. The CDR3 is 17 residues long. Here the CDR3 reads CASSLDAPGMSGNTIYF. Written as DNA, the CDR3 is TGCGCCAGCAGCTTGGACGCTCCAGGGATGTCTGGAAACACCATATATTTT. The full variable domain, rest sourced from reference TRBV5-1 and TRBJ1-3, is KAGVTQTPRYLIKTRGQQVTLSCSPISGHRSVSWYQQTPGQGLQFLFEYFSETQRNKGNFPGRFSGRQFSNSRSEMNVSTLELGDSALYLCASSLDAPGMSGNTIYFGEGSWLTVV.

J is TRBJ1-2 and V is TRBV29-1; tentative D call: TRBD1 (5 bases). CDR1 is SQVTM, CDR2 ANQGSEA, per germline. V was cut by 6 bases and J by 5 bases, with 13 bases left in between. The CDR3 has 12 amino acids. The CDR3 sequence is CSVWGGSYGYTF. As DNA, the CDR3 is TGCAGCGTGTGGGGGGGGTCTTATGGCTACACCTTC.

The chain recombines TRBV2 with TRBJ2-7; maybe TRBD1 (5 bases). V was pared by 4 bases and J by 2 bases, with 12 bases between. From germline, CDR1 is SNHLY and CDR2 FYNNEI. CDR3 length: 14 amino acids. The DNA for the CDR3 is TGTGCCAGCAGTGTGGCAGGGTCAACCTACGAGCAGTACTTC. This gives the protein CASSVAGSTYEQYF.

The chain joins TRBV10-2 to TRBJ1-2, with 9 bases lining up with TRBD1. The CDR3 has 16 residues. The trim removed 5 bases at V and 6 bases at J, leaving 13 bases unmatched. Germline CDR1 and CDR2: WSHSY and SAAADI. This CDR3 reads CASSYRGLPPRDGYTF. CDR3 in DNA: TGCGCCAGCAGTTACAGGGGGCTACCACCCAGAGATGGCTACACCTTC.

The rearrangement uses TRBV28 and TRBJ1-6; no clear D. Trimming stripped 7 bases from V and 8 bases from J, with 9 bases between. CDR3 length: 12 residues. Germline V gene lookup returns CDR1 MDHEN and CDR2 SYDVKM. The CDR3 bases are TGTGCCAGCACCCTCGGGGATTCACCCCTCCACTTT. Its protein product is CASTLGDSPLHF.

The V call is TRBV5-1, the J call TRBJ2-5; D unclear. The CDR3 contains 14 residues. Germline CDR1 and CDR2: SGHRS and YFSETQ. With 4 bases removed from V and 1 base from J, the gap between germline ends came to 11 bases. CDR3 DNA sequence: TGCGCCAGCAGCCCTCTTGGGCCCCAAGAGACCCAGTACTTC. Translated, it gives CASSPLGPQETQYF. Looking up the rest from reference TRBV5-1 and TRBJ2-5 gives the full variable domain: KAGVTQTPRYLIKTRGQQVTLSCSPISGHRSVSWYQQTPGQGLQFLFEYFSETQRNKGNFPGRFSGRQFSNSRSEMNVSTLELGDSALYLCASSPLGPQETQYFGPGTRLLVL.

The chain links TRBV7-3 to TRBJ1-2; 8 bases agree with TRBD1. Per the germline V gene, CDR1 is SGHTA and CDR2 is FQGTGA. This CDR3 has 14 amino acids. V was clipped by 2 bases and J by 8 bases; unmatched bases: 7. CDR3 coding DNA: TGTGCCAGCAGCTTAGGCAGGGGGCCTGAAGGCTACACCTTC. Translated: CASSLGRGPEGYTF.

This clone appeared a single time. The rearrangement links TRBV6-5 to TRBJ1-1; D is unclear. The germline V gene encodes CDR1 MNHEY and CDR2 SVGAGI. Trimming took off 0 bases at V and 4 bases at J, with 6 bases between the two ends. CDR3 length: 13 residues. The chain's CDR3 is CASSYSYGTEAFF. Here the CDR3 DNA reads TGTGCCAGCAGTTACTCTTACGGCACTGAAGCTTTCTTT.

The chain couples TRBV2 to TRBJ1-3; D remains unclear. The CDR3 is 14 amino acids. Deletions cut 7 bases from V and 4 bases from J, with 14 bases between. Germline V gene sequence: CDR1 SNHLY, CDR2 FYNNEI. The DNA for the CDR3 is TGTGCCAGCACAGCGGGTTCTCTGGGAAACACCATATATTTT. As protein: CASTAGSLGNTIYF.

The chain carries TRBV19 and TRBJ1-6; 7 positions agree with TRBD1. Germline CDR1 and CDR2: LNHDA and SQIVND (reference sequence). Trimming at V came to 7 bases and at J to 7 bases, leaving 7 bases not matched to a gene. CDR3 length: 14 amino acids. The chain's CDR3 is CASTEGQLNSPLHF. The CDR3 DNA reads TGTGCCAGTACCGAGGGACAGCTGAATTCACCCCTCCACTTT.